This TCR beta chain was recovered during a study of PD-1 blockade in classical Hodgkin lymphoma. Whole-study findings and limits: Lower baseline TCR diversity was reported for newly diagnosed patients than for healthy donors. It was CD4+ TCR diversity, not CD8+, that rose significantly by C4D1. Patients newly diagnosed and complete responders had comparable baseline diversity.

Each patient experienced a relapse that followed autologous stem cell transplantation, and brentuximab vedotin exposure varied. Thawed PBMCs were the source of CD4+ T cells, purified by magnetic negative selection. As to this clone: Its antigen is unidentified.

Clones were read by immunoSEQ multiplex PCR, and TCRdb kept only the in-frame ones, dropping some. Of about 13,000 clones detected, roughly nine tenths appear once; the ten largest clones hold 0.4% to 0.6%. Germline CDR1 is LNHDA and CDR2 is SQIVND (reference sequence). Trimming removed 0 bases at V and 6 bases at J, with 12 bases between. The CDR3 is 15 amino acids. The sequence was collected from a human donor with classical Hodgkin lymphoma. The sequenced sample was CD4+ T cells from blood, obtained at baseline. The rearrangement uses TRBV19 and TRBJ1-5, with D possibly TRBD1 on 5 matching bases. The CDR3 DNA sequence: TGTGCCAGTAGTATAGAGACAGTAGGATCTCAGCCCCAGCATTTT. Its protein product is CASSIETVGSQPQHF.